The 18 T cell receptor beta chains below were found in one sample sequenced in a study of cytomegalovirus exposure and HLA in healthy donors. TCRdb's table, derived via immunoSEQ multiplex PCR, lists solely in-frame clones and lacks some. The repertoire includes roughly 260,000 clones, about 90% of them detected once, and 0.37% sits in the top ten. Sequencing input: PBMCs. The receptor source for this set is a woman aged 18-29 years in good health and CMV-seronegative.

The chain uses TRBV7-2 and TRBJ1-2; a weak D match, TRBD1 (6 bases). Germline-derived CDR1 and CDR2 are SGHTA and FQGNSA. V lost 7 bases to trimming and J lost 4 bases, with 16 bases between them. This CDR3 has 14 residues. CDR3 loop: CASTLDGGLYGYTF. The CDR3 nucleotides are TGTGCCAGCACCCTAGACGGGGGGCTCTATGGCTACACCTTC.

The chain is built from TRBV19 and TRBJ2-1; 8 nucleotides line up with TRBD1. This CDR3 comprises 15 residues. After removal of 6 bases from V and 8 bases from J, the junction contained 12 bases not matched to a gene. CDR1 and CDR2 from the germline V gene are LNHDA and SQIVND (reference sequence). CDR3 nucleotides: TGTGCCAGTAGACCCGGGACAGGCGGGATCCATGAGCAGTTCTTC. Translated, it gives CASRPGTGGIHEQFF.

The chain is built from TRBV27 and TRBJ2-1; 7 bases agree with TRBD1. Germline-derived CDR1 and CDR2 are MNHEY and SMNVEV (reference sequence). With V trimmed by 6 bases and J by 2 bases, 10 bases remained unmatched. This CDR3 spans 16 amino acids. CDR3 loop: CASSTRDQGAYNEQFF. The DNA of the CDR3 is TGTGCCAGCAGCACCCGGGACCAGGGGGCCTACAATGAGCAGTTCTTC.

The gene calls are TRBV29-1 and TRBJ1-1; 9 bases agree with TRBD1. Germline trimming cut 7 bases from V and 5 bases from J; bases unmatched to any gene: 17. This CDR3 spans 16 amino acids. Germline V lookup: CDR1 SQVTM, CDR2 ANQGSEA. The chain's CDR3 is CSALARTGEWVTEAFF. CDR3 sequence (DNA): TGCAGCGCCCTGGCCCGGACAGGGGAGTGGGTTACTGAAGCTTTCTTT.

The J gene is TRBJ1-2, the V gene TRBV19; 9 nucleotides align to TRBD1. Germline CDR1 LNHDA, CDR2 SQIVND (reference sequence). The CDR3 has 16 residues. J lost 7 bases, V lost 3 bases, and 12 bases had no gene match. The CDR3 DNA is TGTGCCAGTAGTATGGCCTCGTCGACAGGGGGATCTGGCTACACCTTC. This encodes CASSMASSTGGSGYTF.

The chain recombines TRBV28 with TRBJ2-7; tentative D call: TRBD1 (5 bases). This CDR3 has 15 amino acids. The V and J ends lost 5 bases and 1 base respectively, with 15 bases between them. Germline CDR1 MDHEN, CDR2 SYDVKM. The CDR3: CASSIGDMLSYEQYF. The CDR3 DNA follows: TGTGCCAGCAGTATAGGGGATATGTTGTCCTACGAGCAGTACTTC.

The rearrangement links TRBV15 to TRBJ1-1; D not resolved. The CDR3 covers 12 residues. Germline loops: CDR1 LNHNV, CDR2 YYDKDF (reference sequence). V was clipped by 3 bases and J by 7 bases, with 9 bases between them. The DNA of the CDR3 is TGTGCCACCAGCAGGTCCGAGGTTGAAGCTTTCTTT. This translates into CATSRSEVEAFF.

This chain connects TRBV19 to TRBJ2-1; the match to TRBD2 covers 12 bases. The CDR3 consists of 14 residues. Germline trimming cut 5 bases from V and 5 bases from J; bases unmatched to any gene: 1. Germline lookup yields CDR1 LNHDA and CDR2 SQIVND (reference sequence). As DNA, the CDR3 is TGTGCCAGTAGTCTAGCGGGGGGGAACAATGAGCAGTTCTTC. Its protein product is CASSLAGGNNEQFF.

About this clone itself: The same CDR3 arises from other DNA sequences in this sample as well. The V gene is TRBV5-6, the J gene TRBJ1-5; tentative D call: TRBD1 (6 bases). Germline V gives CDR1 SGHDT, CDR2 YYEEEE. V was pared by 1 base and J by 7 bases, with 9 bases between. The CDR3 runs to 13 residues. Here the CDR3 reads CASSLSGGQPQHF. For the CDR3, the DNA is TGTGCCAGCAGCTTGAGCGGGGGCCAGCCCCAGCATTTT. The full variable domain, its missing parts supplied by reference TRBV5-6 and TRBJ1-5, is DAGVTQSPTHLIKTRGQQVTLRCSPKSGHDTVSWYQQALGQGPQFIFQYYEEEERQRGNFPDRFSGHQFPNYSSELNVNALLLGDSALYLCASSLSGGQPQHFGDGTRLSIL.

The chain has TRBV7-9 and TRBJ2-5; 8 bases fit TRBD2. Germline V gives CDR1 SEHNR, CDR2 FQNEAQ (reference sequence). The CDR3 extends over 15 amino acids. V was clipped by 5 bases and J by 5 bases; unmatched bases: 10. DNA for the CDR3: TGTGCCAGCAGCCGCCCGGGACTAGGGACGGAGACCCAGTACTTC. This translates into CASSRPGLGTETQYF.

The rearrangement uses TRBV28 and TRBJ1-2, with 9 bases matching TRBD1. The CDR3 has 16 amino acids. Trimming at V came to 1 base and at J to 2 bases, leaving 5 bases not matched to a gene. Germline CDR1 MDHEN, CDR2 SYDVKM. CDR3 loop: CASSLSGQGPNYGYTF. CDR3 DNA: TGTGCCAGCAGTTTATCCGGACAGGGGCCCAACTATGGCTACACCTTC.

V is TRBV20-1 and J is TRBJ1-1, with 7 bases that match TRBD1. The CDR3 runs 11 residues. Germline CDR1 and CDR2: DFQATT and SNEGSKA (reference sequence). Trimming at V came to 5 bases and at J to 7 bases, leaving 4 bases not matched to a gene. The CDR3 spells CSAERDSEAFF. In DNA, the CDR3 is TGCAGTGCTGAAAGGGACAGTGAAGCTTTCTTT.

The J gene is TRBJ1-6, the V gene TRBV27; no clear D. V dropped 4 bases and J dropped 9 bases, with 16 bases sitting between them. There are 15 residues in the CDR3. The germline V gene encodes CDR1 MNHEY and CDR2 SMNVEV (reference sequence). The CDR3 loop reads CASSWILGGGSPLHF. CDR3 nucleotides: TGTGCCAGCAGTTGGATCTTGGGAGGAGGTTCACCCCTCCACTTT.

This chain links TRBV7-2 with TRBJ2-5, with 12 bases matching TRBD2. The length of the CDR3 is 17 residues. The germline CDR1 and CDR2 sequences are SGHTA and FQGNSA. V was clipped by 1 base and J by 7 bases; unmatched bases: 10. The CDR3 spells CASSLVPLAGGQGTQYF. CDR3 bases: TGTGCCAGCAGCTTAGTTCCCCTAGCGGGGGGGCAGGGGACCCAGTACTTC.

The chain uses TRBV28 and TRBJ2-1, with 13 bases lining up with TRBD2. Germline CDR1 and CDR2: MDHEN and SYDVKM. The CDR3 length is 13 residues. V lost 6 bases to trimming and J lost 9 bases; unmatched junction nucleotides: 2. The CDR3 loop is CASRLAGGLEQFF. CDR3 sequence (DNA): TGTGCCAGCAGACTAGCGGGGGGGCTTGAGCAGTTCTTC.

The gene calls are TRBV5-4 and TRBJ1-2; 7 nucleotides match TRBD1. The germline CDR1 and CDR2 sequences are SGHNT and YYREEE (reference sequence). The V segment lost 0 bases and the J segment 4 bases; nucleotides outside the gene matches: 3. The CDR3 has 14 amino acids. CDR3 in amino acids: CASSLVAGGYGYTF. DNA for the CDR3: TGTGCCAGCAGCTTGGTGGCAGGGGGCTATGGCTACACCTTC.

This chain connects TRBV5-1 to TRBJ1-2, with TRBD1 matching 7 bases. The V gene's germline CDR1 is SGHRS and CDR2 YFSETQ. This CDR3 has 16 amino acids. V gave up 1 base and J gave up 0 bases; unmatched junction bases: 6. The DNA of the CDR3 is TGCGCCAGCAGCTTGACCGGGACAGCAGCTAACTATGGCTACACCTTC. Residues: CASSLTGTAANYGYTF.

This rearrangement joins TRBV4-1 to TRBJ2-7; 8 positions agree with TRBD1. J was trimmed by 6 bases and V by 2 bases; bases with no gene match: 12. The CDR3 totals 16 residues. Looked up from germline, CDR1 is MGHRA and CDR2 is YSYEKL. CDR3 residues: CASSQTWPQGAVEQYV. The CDR3 coding sequence is TGCGCCAGCAGCCAAACCTGGCCCCAGGGGGCGGTCGAGCAGTACGTC.